One and the same sample provided the 14 T cell receptor beta chains below, sequenced in a study of immune characterization of retroperitoneal liposarcoma. Each CDR3 protein gets one entry after TCRdb re-called the PCR reads with MiXCR. The data hold 7,000 to 8,500 distinct CDR3 sequences, with 35% to 50% observed a single time. The sequenced sample consisted of tumor tissue. These receptors were obtained from a male donor with retroperitoneal liposarcoma.

The chain carries TRBV7-8 and TRBJ2-1, with D possibly being TRBD2 (5 bases). The CDR3 has 15 amino acids. The germline gives CDR1 SGHVS, CDR2 FQNEAQ. The ends were cut back, 3 bases at V and 10 bases at J, with 19 bases in the middle. The CDR3 spells CASSLDPGFSYEQFF. The CDR3 region has the DNA TGTGCCAGCAGCTTGGACCCGGGATTCTCCTACGAGCAGTTCTTC.

By proportion, this clonotype is medium-sized. This sequence joins TRBV6-1 and TRBJ2-1, with 7 nucleotides matching TRBD1. V was pared by 2 bases and J by 10 bases, with 11 bases of the junction left unmatched. Germline loops: CDR1 MNHNS, CDR2 SASEGT. This CDR3 is built from 15 residues. The CDR3 DNA is TGTGCCAGCAGTGAAAGAGTAGGGGGCCTCTACGAGCAGTTCTTC. This translates into CASSERVGGLYEQFF.

The chain joins TRBV6-8 to TRBJ1-6, with no clear D. The ends were cut back, 0 bases at V and 7 bases at J, with 4 bases in the middle. Looked up from germline, CDR1 is MNHGY and CDR2 is SAAAGT. CDR3 length: 13 residues. DNA for the CDR3: TGTGCCAGCAGTTACTCCCAAAATTCACCCCTCCACTTT. Its protein product is CASSYSQNSPLHF.

This clonotype is classed as medium-sized. The chain links TRBV12-3 or TRBV12-4 to TRBJ2-3; TRBD2 agrees at 7 bases. The CDR3 has 14 amino acids. V dropped 6 bases and J dropped 0; count of bases not matched to a gene: 3. The CDR3 coding sequence is TGTGCCAGCAGGAGCGGGATTAGCACAGATACGCAGTATTTT. Its protein product is CASRSGISTDTQYF.

The chain joins TRBV27 to TRBJ2-5, with D maybe TRBD2 (7 bases). V lost 5 bases and J lost 2, with 27 bases in between. The length of the CDR3 is 19 residues. The germline V gene has CDR1 MNHEY and CDR2 SMNVEV (reference sequence). The CDR3 DNA sequence: TGTGCCAGCAGTCTCTTTGCGCGGGGGATCCTGGGGGCACAAGAGACCCAGTACTTC. Its protein is CASSLFARGILGAQETQYF.

This chain connects TRBV12-5 to TRBJ2-5; D gene uncertain. CDR1 and CDR2 (germline): LGHNT, FRNRAP. This CDR3 is built from 13 residues. Trimming pared 6 bases from V and 4 bases from J, leaving 12 bases between. This CDR3 is CASGEGWGETQYF. The CDR3 bases are TGTGCTAGTGGGGAAGGGTGGGGAGAGACCCAGTACTTC.

This clonotype counts as medium-sized. The chain couples TRBV6-1 to TRBJ2-1; TRBD2 matches 9 bases. Near its end, the DNA agrees better with TRBJ2-7, so the J call may be wrong. CDR1 MNHNS and CDR2 SASEGT come from the germline V gene. This CDR3 spans 15 amino acids. CDR3 bases: TGTGCCAGCAGTGAAGGGACTAGCGACTACAATGAGCAGTACTTC. This gives the protein CASSEGTSDYNEQYF.

In its sample, this clonotype was seen a few times. An end of the junction does not agree with germline; a read error may underlie this. V usage is TRBV7-7 and J usage is TRBJ2-1, with D possibly matching TRBD2 (6 bases). Per germline, CDR1 SSHAT and CDR2 FNYEAQ (reference sequence). This CDR3 is built from 15 residues. CDR3 nucleotides: TGTGCTAGCAGCCCGGCAGGGAGGAGTGGAGAGACCCAGTTCTTC. Amino acids: CASSPAGRSGETQFF.

V is TRBV12-3 or TRBV12-4 and J is TRBJ2-3, with 8 bases matching TRBD1. The junction had 5 bases not matched to a gene; V was cut back by 3 bases and J by 3 bases. This CDR3 has 15 residues. As DNA, the CDR3 is TGTGCCAGCAGTTTCGGGCAGGGGGCAACAGATACGCAGTATTTT. It specifies CASSFGQGATDTQYF.

The rearrangement links TRBV6-1 to TRBJ2-6; D gene unclear. Trimming took off 1 base at V and 3 bases at J, with 7 bases between the two ends. Germline V lookup: CDR1 MNHNS, CDR2 SASEGT. This CDR3 is built from 15 residues. CDR3 sequence (DNA): TGTGCCAGCAGTGAAGAAGGGTATGGGGCCAACGTCCTGACTTTC. It yields the protein CASSEEGYGANVLTF.

The V gene is TRBV24-1, the J gene TRBJ2-2; 7 bases map to TRBD1. Unmatched junction bases numbered 15, after V lost 2 bases and J lost 7 bases. This CDR3 has 18 amino acids. Looked up from germline, CDR1 is KGHDR and CDR2 is SFDVKD. The CDR3 nucleotides read TGTGCCACCAGTGATTATGGGGCAGGGGGAGATAGAGGCGGGGAGCTGTTTTTT. Protein product: CATSDYGAGGDRGGELFF.

The V call is TRBV6-1, the J call TRBJ2-1, with TRBD2 identical over 11 bases. Germline-derived CDR1 and CDR2 are MNHNS and SASEGT. Germline trimming cut 4 bases from V and 13 bases from J; bases unmatched to any gene: 12. The CDR3 runs 15 residues. The CDR3 nucleotides are TGTGCCAGCAGTGCCCGGACTAGCGGGCAAGAGACCCAGTTCTTC. It is translated as CASSARTSGQETQFF.

This clonotype was recorded a few times. The chain is built from TRBV7-9 and TRBJ2-1; D is undetermined. TRBJ2-7 explains the end of the DNA better; the J call may be wrong. CDR1 is SEHNR, CDR2 FQNEAQ, per germline (reference sequence). The CDR3 contains 13 residues. CDR3 coding DNA: TGTGCCAGCAGCTTAGTTTCCTACAATGAGCAGTACTTC. This gives the protein CASSLVSYNEQYF.

This clonotype was observed a few times. The chain combines TRBV7-3 with TRBJ2-1; 10 positions match TRBD2. Trimming at V came to 4 bases and at J to 9 bases, leaving 3 bases not matched to a gene. The CDR3 length is 13 residues. Per germline, CDR1 SGHTA and CDR2 FQGTGA. The CDR3 DNA reads TGTGCCAGCAGCTCTCGGACTAGCGGTGAGCAGTTCTTC. Protein sequence: CASSSRTSGEQFF.